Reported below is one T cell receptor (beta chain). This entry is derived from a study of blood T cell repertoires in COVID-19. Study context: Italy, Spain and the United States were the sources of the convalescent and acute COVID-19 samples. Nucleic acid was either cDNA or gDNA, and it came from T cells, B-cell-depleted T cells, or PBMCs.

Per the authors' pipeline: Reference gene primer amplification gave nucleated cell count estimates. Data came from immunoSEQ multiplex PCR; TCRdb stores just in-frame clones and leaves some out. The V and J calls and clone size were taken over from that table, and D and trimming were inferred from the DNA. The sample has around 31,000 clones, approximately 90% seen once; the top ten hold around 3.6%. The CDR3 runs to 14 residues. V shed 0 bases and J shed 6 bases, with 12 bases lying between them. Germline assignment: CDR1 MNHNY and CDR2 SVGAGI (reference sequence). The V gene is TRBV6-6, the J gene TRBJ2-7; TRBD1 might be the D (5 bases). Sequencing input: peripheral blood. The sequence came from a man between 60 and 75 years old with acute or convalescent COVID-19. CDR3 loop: CASSYSREIREQYF. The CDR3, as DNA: TGTGCCAGCAGTTACTCCAGGGAAATACGCGAGCAGTACTTC.